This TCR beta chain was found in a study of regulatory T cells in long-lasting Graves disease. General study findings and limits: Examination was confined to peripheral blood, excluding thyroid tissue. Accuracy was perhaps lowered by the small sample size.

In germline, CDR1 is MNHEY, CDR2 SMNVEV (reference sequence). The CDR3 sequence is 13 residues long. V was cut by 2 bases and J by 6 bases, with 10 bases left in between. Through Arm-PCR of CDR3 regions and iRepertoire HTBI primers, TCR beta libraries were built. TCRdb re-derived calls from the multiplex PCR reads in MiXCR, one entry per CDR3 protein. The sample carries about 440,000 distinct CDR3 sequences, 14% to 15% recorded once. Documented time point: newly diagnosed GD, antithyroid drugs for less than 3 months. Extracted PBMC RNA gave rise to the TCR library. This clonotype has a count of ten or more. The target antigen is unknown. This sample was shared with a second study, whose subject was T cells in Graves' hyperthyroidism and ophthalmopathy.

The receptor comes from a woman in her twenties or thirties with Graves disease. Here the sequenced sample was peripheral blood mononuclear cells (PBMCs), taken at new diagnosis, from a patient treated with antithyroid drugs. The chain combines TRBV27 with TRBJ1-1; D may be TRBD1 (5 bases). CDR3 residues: CASSLRGPSEAFF. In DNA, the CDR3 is TGTGCCAGCAGTTTAAGGGGACCTTCTGAAGCTTTCTTT.